This is a list of T cell receptor beta chains from one sample in a study of shared clonotypes between healthy human individuals. Assay used: immunoSEQ multiplex PCR; TCRdb lists only in-frame clones, some missing. The sample contains about 1.5 million clones, 95% to 99% of which appear only once. The material sequenced was naive CD4+ T cells sorted from blood. These receptors were collected from a man aged 25-45 years in good health. The CDR3 runs from the conserved cysteine through the conserved F or W. The order of the fields is clone size, J gene, V gene, D gene, CDR3 protein, CDR3 DNA. D genes are given only for firm matches. A clone size is listed for some rows: how often the clone was seen (once, few, many), or a class if it is expanded.

clone_size: .; j_call: TRBJ2-7; v_call: TRBV2; d_call: TRBD1; cdr3_aa: CASSHRTGGNEQYF; cdr3_nt: TGTGCCAGCAGTCATAGGACAGGGGGTAACGAGCAGTACTTC
clone_size: .; j_call: TRBJ2-7; v_call: TRBV10-3; d_call: .; cdr3_aa: CAITPGSTYEQYF; cdr3_nt: TGTGCCATCACCCCAGGCTCGACCTACGAGCAGTACTTC
clone_size: .; j_call: TRBJ1-3; v_call: TRBV29-1; d_call: TRBD1; cdr3_aa: CSVSPGQGLGNTIYF; cdr3_nt: TGCAGCGTTAGTCCGGGACAGGGGTTGGGTAACACCATATATTTT
clone_size: .; j_call: TRBJ2-7; v_call: TRBV7-8; d_call: TRBD1; cdr3_aa: CASSPRPGQVTYEQYF; cdr3_nt: TGTGCCAGCAGCCCCCGTCCGGGACAGGTGACCTACGAGCAGTACTTC
clone_size: .; j_call: TRBJ2-1; v_call: TRBV9; d_call: .; cdr3_aa: CASSPRDTTLSYNEQFF; cdr3_nt: TGTGCCAGCAGCCCACGGGACACCACCCTCTCCTACAATGAGCAGTTCTTC
clone_size: .; j_call: TRBJ2-3; v_call: TRBV29-1; d_call: .; cdr3_aa: CSVLDPGRGTSTDTQYF; cdr3_nt: TGCAGCGTTCTTGACCCCGGGCGCGGTACTAGCACAGATACGCAGTATTTT
clone_size: .; j_call: TRBJ2-3; v_call: TRBV5-1; d_call: .; cdr3_aa: CASSFTRPPDTQYF; cdr3_nt: TGCGCCAGCAGCTTCACCAGGCCTCCAGATACGCAGTATTTT
clone_size: .; j_call: TRBJ2-7; v_call: TRBV20-1; d_call: TRBD2; cdr3_aa: CSASGEGEQYF; cdr3_nt: TGCAGTGCTAGCGGGGAGGGAGAGCAGTACTTC
clone_size: .; j_call: TRBJ1-1; v_call: TRBV19; d_call: .; cdr3_aa: CASNPGGSRAGNTEAFF; cdr3_nt: TGTGCCAGCAACCCGGGTGGCTCGCGGGCAGGGAACACTGAAGCTTTCTTT
clone_size: once; j_call: TRBJ2-1; v_call: TRBV27; d_call: .; cdr3_aa: CASSLLGVDEQFF; cdr3_nt: TGTGCCAGCAGCCTACTAGGGGTCGATGAGCAGTTCTTC
clone_size: .; j_call: TRBJ1-5; v_call: TRBV2; d_call: .; cdr3_aa: CASSGGDTQHF; cdr3_nt: TGTGCCAGCAGTGGAGGGGACACCCAGCATTTT
clone_size: .; j_call: TRBJ2-5; v_call: TRBV7-8; d_call: .; cdr3_aa: CASTWGGPLKTQYF; cdr3_nt: TGTGCCAGCACTTGGGGGGGCCCTCTGAAGACCCAGTACTTC
clone_size: .; j_call: TRBJ1-2; v_call: TRBV6-5; d_call: .; cdr3_aa: CASSYSAWSYGYTF; cdr3_nt: TGTGCCAGCAGTTACTCGGCTTGGTCGTATGGCTACACCTTC
clone_size: .; j_call: TRBJ2-1; v_call: TRBV2; d_call: .; cdr3_aa: CASSPTSAYNEQFF; cdr3_nt: TGTGCCAGCAGTCCGACGTCGGCCTACAATGAGCAGTTCTTC
clone_size: .; j_call: TRBJ2-2; v_call: TRBV2; d_call: TRBD1; cdr3_aa: CASRGDRVGGELFF; cdr3_nt: TGTGCCAGCAGGGGGGACAGGGTAGGCGGGGAGCTGTTTTTT
clone_size: .; j_call: TRBJ1-4; v_call: TRBV5-1; d_call: .; cdr3_aa: CASSLRGHGEKLFF; cdr3_nt: TGCGCCAGCAGCTTGAGGGGTCATGGAGAAAAACTGTTTTTT
clone_size: .; j_call: TRBJ1-1; v_call: TRBV6-6; d_call: .; cdr3_aa: CASGPAYTEAFF; cdr3_nt: TGTGCCAGCGGTCCTGCGTACACTGAAGCTTTCTTT